These 12 T cell receptor beta chains were all obtained from the same sample, sequenced in a study of blood T cell repertoires in COVID-19. Only in-frame clones appear in the TCRdb table, and some are missing; sequencing was by immunoSEQ multiplex PCR. Of fewer than 150,000 clones in the sample, approximately 84% were seen once. What was sequenced was peripheral blood. The receptors here all came from a human donor in a cohort sampled during active COVID-19.

The genes are TRBV5-1 and TRBJ2-2, with 10 bases aligning to TRBD1. The germline CDR1 and CDR2 sequences are SGHRS and YFSETQ. The CDR3 sequence is 14 residues long. V shed 4 bases, J shed 5 bases, and the junction held 2 bases outside the gene matches. CDR3 sequence (DNA): TGCGCCAGCAGCACGGGACAGGGGACCGGGGAGCTGTTTTTT. Amino acids: CASSTGQGTGELFF.

This clone was counted only a few times. This chain connects TRBV19 to TRBJ2-7, with D perhaps TRBD1 (6 bases). The V gene lost 8 bases and the J gene lost 1 base, with 18 bases spanning the gap. CDR1 and CDR2 (germline): LNHDA, SQIVND (reference sequence). This CDR3 comprises 15 residues. The CDR3 DNA reads as TGTGCCAGTGCAGACGATCCGGGGACATCCTACGAGCAGTACTTC. This codes for CASADDPGTSYEQYF.

The genes are TRBV9 and TRBJ2-3, with 9 bases identical to TRBD2. This CDR3 region has 15 residues. Losses at the gene ends were 0 bases for V and 4 bases for J; bases not matched to a gene: 3. Germline CDR1 and CDR2: SGDLS and YYNGEE. Here the CDR3 reads CASSVGRGGADTQYF. The CDR3 DNA follows: TGTGCCAGCAGCGTAGGCCGCGGGGGGGCAGATACGCAGTATTTT. Looking up the rest from reference TRBV9 and TRBJ2-3 gives the full variable domain: DSGVTQTPKHLITATGQRVTLRCSPRSGDLSVYWYQQSLDQGLQFLIQYYNGEERAKGNILERFSAQQFPDLHSELNLSSLELGDSALYFCASSVGRGGADTQYFGPGTRLTVL.

The chain carries TRBV5-5 and TRBJ2-3; possibly TRBD2 for D (6 bases). Germline lookup yields CDR1 SGHKS and CDR2 YYEKEE (reference sequence). V gave up 2 bases and J gave up 5 bases, with 18 bases separating them. This CDR3 comprises 16 residues. The CDR3 is CASSLGGPGGRDTQYF. In DNA form, the CDR3 reads TGTGCCAGCAGCTTAGGAGGCCCTGGAGGGAGAGATACGCAGTATTTT.

V gene TRBV7-2 combines with J gene TRBJ1-5; possible D gene TRBD1, 6 bases. In germline, CDR1 is SGHTA, CDR2 FQGNSA. This CDR3 comprises 18 residues. V lost 4 bases and J lost 2, with 21 bases in between. The CDR3 protein is CASSSLDRRTDRNQPQHF. The CDR3 bases are TGTGCCAGCAGCTCTCTAGACCGAAGGACAGATCGCAATCAGCCCCAGCATTTT.

This clone was seen only a few times. The V gene is TRBV7-2, the J gene TRBJ2-7, with 7 bases identical to TRBD1. Per the germline V gene, CDR1 is SGHTA and CDR2 is FQGNSA. The CDR3 length is 14 residues. Unmatched junction bases numbered 9, after V lost 5 bases and J lost 5 bases. For the CDR3, the DNA is TGTGCCAGCAGCCTAAGACAGGGTATGAACGAGCAGTACTTC. Residues: CASSLRQGMNEQYF.

V and J are TRBV19 and TRBJ1-6; D may be TRBD1 (5 bases). Germline V CDR1 and CDR2: LNHDA, SQIVND (reference sequence). Trimming took 9 bases from V and 14 from J, leaving 26 bases between them. The CDR3 is 15 residues long. The DNA of the CDR3 is TGTGCCAGCCTTCGATTTTGGAGGGACTGGTACACCCTCCACTTT. Translation gives CASLRFWRDWYTLHF.

This clone was picked up one time. The chain employs TRBV3-1 (or the pseudogene TRBV3-2) and TRBJ1-4; 7 positions match TRBD1. The J segment lost 5 bases and the V segment lost 4 bases, leaving 7 bases of the junction unmatched. The CDR3 consists of 15 residues. Germline lookup yields CDR1 LGHDT and CDR2 YNNKEL (reference sequence). This CDR3 reads CASSPRQGENEKLFF. CDR3 nucleotides: TGTGCCAGCAGCCCCAGACAGGGAGAAAATGAAAAACTGTTTTTT.

The J gene is TRBJ2-1, the V gene TRBV6-2 or TRBV6-3; 8 bases fit TRBD1. V gave up 3 bases and J gave up 8 bases; unmatched junction bases: 12. Germline CDR1 and CDR2: MNHEY and SVGEGT. The length of the CDR3 is 16 residues. Here the CDR3 reads CASSYWQGAALDEQFF. For the CDR3, the DNA is TGTGCCAGCAGTTATTGGCAGGGGGCCGCGCTCGATGAGCAGTTCTTC.

V is TRBV3-1 (or the pseudogene TRBV3-2) and J is TRBJ1-1; 9 bases line up with TRBD1. This CDR3 has 19 amino acids. The V gene's germline CDR1 is LGHDT and CDR2 YNNKEL (reference sequence). Losses at the gene ends were 3 bases for V and 0 bases for J; bases not matched to a gene: 14. CDR3: CASSQTEDRGGDMNTEAFF. The CDR3 DNA reads as TGTGCCAGCAGCCAGACAGAGGACAGGGGAGGAGATATGAACACTGAAGCTTTCTTT.

The V gene is TRBV7-8, the J gene TRBJ1-5; D might be TRBD1 (6 bases). V shed 1 base and J shed 6 bases, with 10 bases lying between them. The CDR3 is 14 amino acids. The germline V gene encodes CDR1 SGHVS and CDR2 FQNEAQ. CDR3 coding DNA: TGTGCCAGCAGCTTAGAACAGGGCCCTCAGCCCCAGCATTTT. It encodes CASSLEQGPQPQHF.

This sequence joins TRBV6-5 and TRBJ1-2; 11 bases align to TRBD1. With V trimmed by 5 bases and J by 3 bases, 5 bases remained unmatched. CDR1 and CDR2 (germline): MNHEY, SVGAGI. The CDR3 length is 15 residues. CDR3: CASSRLGQGDYGYTF. DNA for the CDR3: TGTGCCAGCAGTCGCCTGGGACAGGGGGACTATGGCTACACCTTC.